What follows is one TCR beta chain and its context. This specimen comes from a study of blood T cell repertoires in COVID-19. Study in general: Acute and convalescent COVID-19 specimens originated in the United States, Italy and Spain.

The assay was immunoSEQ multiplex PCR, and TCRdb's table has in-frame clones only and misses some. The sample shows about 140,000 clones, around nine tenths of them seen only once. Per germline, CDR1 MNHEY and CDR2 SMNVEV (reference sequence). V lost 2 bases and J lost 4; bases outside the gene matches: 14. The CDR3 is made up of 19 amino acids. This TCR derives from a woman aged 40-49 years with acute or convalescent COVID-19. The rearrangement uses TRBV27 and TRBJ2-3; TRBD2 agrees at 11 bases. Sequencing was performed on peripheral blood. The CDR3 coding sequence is TGTGCCAGCAGTTTACGGGGACTAGCGGCGGGCAGATCCCCAGATACGCAGTATTTT. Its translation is CASSLRGLAAGRSPDTQYF.